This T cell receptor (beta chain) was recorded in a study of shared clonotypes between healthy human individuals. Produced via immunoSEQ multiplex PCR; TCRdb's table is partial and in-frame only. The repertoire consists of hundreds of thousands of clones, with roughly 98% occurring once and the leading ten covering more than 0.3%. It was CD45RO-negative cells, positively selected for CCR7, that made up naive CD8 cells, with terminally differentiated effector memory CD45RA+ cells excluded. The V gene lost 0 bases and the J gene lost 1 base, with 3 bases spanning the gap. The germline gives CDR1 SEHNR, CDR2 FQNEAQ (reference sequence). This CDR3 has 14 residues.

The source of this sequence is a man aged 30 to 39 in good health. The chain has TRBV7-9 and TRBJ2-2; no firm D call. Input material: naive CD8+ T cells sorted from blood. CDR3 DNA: TGTGCCAGCAGCTTAGCGGAGAACACCGGGGAGCTGTTTTTT. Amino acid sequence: CASSLAENTGELFF. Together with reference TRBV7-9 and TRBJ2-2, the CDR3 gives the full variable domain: DTGVSQNPRHKITKRGQNVTFRCDPISEHNRLYWYRQTLGQGPEFLTYFQNEAQLEKSRLLSDRFSAERPKGSFSTLEIQRTEQGDSAMYLCASSLAENTGELFFGEGSRLTVL.